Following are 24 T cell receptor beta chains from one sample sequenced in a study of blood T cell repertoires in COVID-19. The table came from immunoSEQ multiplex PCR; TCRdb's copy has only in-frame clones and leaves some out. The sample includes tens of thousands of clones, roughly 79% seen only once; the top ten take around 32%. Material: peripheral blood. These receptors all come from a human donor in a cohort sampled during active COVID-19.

The DNA for the CDR3 is TGTGCCAGCAGCCGATTAGCGGGTATGGCCTACAATGAGCAGTTCTTC. Protein sequence: CASSRLAGMAYNEQFF. This chain joins TRBV11-2 and TRBJ2-1, with 7 bases identical to TRBD2. CDR1 SGHAT and CDR2 FQNNGV come from the germline V gene. This CDR3 region has 16 residues. Trimming removed 5 bases from V and 2 bases from J; junction bases left unmatched: 9.

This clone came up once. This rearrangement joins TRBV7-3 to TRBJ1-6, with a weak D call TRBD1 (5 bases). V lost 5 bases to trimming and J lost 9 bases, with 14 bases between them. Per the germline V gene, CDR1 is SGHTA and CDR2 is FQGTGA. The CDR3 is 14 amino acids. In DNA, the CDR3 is TGTGCCAGCAGCCCCGGGGGGGGGAGTTCACCCCTCCACTTT. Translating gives CASSPGGGSSPLHF. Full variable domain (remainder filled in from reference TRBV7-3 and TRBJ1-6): GAGVSQTPSNKVTEKGKYVELRCDPISGHTALYWYRQSLGQGPEFLIYFQGTGAADDSGLPNDRFFAVRPEGSVSTLKIQRTERGDSAVYLCASSPGGGSSPLHFGNGTRLTVT.

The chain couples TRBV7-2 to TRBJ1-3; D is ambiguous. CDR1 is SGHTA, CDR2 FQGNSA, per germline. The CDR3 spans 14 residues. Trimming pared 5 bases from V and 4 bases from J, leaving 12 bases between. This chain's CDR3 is CASSPYSGGNTIYF. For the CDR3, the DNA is TGTGCCAGCAGCCCTTATTCGGGGGGAAACACCATATATTTT.

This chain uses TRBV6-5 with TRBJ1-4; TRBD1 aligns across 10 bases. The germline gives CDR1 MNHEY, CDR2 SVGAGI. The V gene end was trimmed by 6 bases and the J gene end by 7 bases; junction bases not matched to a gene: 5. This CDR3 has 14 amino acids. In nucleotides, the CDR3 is TGTGCCAGCAGGAGGGACAGGGGTTCTGAAAAACTGTTTTTT. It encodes CASRRDRGSEKLFF.

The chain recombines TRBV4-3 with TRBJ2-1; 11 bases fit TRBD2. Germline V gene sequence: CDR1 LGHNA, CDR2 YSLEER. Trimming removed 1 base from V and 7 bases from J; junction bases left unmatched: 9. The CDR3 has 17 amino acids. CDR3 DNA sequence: TGCGCCAGCAGCCAAGGCCTTAGCGGGGGGGCCAGAAATGAGCAGTTCTTC. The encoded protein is CASSQGLSGGARNEQFF.

In DNA form, the CDR3 reads TGTGCCAGCAGCAAGATGTCCACGGAAAGGGGAGATACGCAGTATTTT. Protein sequence: CASSKMSTERGDTQYF. The chain employs TRBV9 and TRBJ2-3, with a weak D call TRBD1 (5 bases). Germline-derived CDR1 and CDR2 are SGDLS and YYNGEE. The CDR3 sequence is 16 residues long. The V end was cut by 4 bases, the J end by 5 bases, with 20 bases between.

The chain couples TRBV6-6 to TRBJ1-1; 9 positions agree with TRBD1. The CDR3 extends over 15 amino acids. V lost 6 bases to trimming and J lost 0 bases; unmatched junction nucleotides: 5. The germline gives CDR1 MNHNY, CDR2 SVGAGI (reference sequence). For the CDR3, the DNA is TGTGCCAGCAGGGGACAGGGCGTATTGAACACTGAAGCTTTCTTT. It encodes CASRGQGVLNTEAFF.

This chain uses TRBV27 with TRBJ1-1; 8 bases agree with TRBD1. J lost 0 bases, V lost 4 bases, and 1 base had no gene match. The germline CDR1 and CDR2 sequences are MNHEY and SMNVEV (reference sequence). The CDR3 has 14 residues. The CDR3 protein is CASSWTGLNTEAFF. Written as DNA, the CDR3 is TGTGCCAGCAGTTGGACAGGGCTGAACACTGAAGCTTTCTTT.

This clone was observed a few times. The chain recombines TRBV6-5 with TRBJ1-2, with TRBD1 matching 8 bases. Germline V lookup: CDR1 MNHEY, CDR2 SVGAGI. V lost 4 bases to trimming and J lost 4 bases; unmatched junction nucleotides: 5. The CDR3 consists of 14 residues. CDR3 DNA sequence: TGTGCCAGCAGTTTACAGGGGGGTGGCTATGGCTACACCTTC. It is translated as CASSLQGGGYGYTF.

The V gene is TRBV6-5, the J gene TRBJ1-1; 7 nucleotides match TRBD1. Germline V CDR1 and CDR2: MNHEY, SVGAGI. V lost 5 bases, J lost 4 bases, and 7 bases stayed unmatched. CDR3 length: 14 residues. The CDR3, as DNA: TGTGCCAGCAGTCGAGGGGGCGGTTCCACTGAAGCTTTCTTT. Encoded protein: CASSRGGGSTEAFF.

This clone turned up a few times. The CDR3: CASSLEDRVYYGYTF. CDR3 nucleotides: TGTGCCAGCAGTCTAGAAGACAGGGTGTACTATGGCTACACCTTC. The chain carries TRBV6-5 and TRBJ1-2; 7 nucleotides align to TRBD1. The CDR3 is made up of 15 amino acids. CDR1 and CDR2 from the germline V gene are MNHEY and SVGAGI. The ends lost 5 bases at V and 3 bases at J; junction bases unmatched: 9.

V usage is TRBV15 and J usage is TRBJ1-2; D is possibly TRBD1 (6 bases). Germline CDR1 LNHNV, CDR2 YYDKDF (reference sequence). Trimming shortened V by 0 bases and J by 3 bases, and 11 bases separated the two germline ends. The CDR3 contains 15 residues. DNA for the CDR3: TGTGCCACCAGCAGAGATTGGGGGGGCGACTATGGCTACACCTTC. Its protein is CATSRDWGGDYGYTF. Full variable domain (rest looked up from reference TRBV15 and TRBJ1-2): DAMVIQNPRYQVTQFGKPVTLSCSQTLNHNVMYWYQQKSSQAPKLLFHYYDKDFNNEADTPDNFQSRRPNTSFCFLDIRSPGLGDTAMYLCATSRDWGGDYGYTFGSGTRLTVV.

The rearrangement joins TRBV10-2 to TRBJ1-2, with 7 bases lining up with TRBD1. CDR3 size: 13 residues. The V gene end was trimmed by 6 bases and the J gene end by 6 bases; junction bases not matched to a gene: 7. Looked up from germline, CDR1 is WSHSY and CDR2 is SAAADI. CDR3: CASSSDRVDGYTF. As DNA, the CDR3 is TGCGCCAGCAGCTCCGACAGGGTAGATGGCTACACCTTC.

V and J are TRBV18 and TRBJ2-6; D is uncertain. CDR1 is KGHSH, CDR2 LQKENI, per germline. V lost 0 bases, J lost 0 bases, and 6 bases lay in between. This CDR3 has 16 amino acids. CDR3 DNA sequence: TGTGCCAGCTCACCACCAGCTTTCTCTGGGGCCAACGTCCTGACTTTC. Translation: CASSPPAFSGANVLTF.

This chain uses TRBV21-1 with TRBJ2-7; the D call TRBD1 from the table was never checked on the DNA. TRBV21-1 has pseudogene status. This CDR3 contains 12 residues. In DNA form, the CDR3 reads TGTGCCAGCCAGGGTTTCTGGTACGAGCAGTACTTC. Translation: CASQGFWYEQYF.

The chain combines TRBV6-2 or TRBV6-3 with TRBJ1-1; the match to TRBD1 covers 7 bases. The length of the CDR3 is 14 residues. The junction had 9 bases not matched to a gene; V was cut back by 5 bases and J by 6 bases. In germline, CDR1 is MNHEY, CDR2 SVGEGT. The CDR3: CASSVRGPVSEAFF. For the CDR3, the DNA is TGTGCCAGCAGTGTAAGGGGGCCGGTTTCTGAAGCTTTCTTT.

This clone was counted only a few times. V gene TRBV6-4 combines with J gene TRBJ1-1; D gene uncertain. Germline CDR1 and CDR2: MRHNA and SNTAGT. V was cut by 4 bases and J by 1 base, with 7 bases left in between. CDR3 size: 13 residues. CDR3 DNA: TGTGCCAGCAGTGCCACATCGAACACTGAAGCTTTCTTT. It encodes CASSATSNTEAFF.

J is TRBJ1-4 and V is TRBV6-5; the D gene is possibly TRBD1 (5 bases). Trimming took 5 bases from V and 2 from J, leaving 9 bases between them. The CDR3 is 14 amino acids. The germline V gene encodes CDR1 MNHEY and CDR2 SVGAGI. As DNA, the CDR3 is TGTGCCAGCAGTAGGGGATCGACTAATGAAAAACTGTTTTTT. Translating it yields CASSRGSTNEKLFF.

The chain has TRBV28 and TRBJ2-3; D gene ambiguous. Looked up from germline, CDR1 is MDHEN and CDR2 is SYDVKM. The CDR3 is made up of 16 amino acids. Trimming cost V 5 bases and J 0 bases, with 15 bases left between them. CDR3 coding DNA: TGTGCCAGCAGTCGCACCTCTTCAACTAGCACAGATACGCAGTATTTT. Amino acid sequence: CASSRTSSTSTDTQYF.

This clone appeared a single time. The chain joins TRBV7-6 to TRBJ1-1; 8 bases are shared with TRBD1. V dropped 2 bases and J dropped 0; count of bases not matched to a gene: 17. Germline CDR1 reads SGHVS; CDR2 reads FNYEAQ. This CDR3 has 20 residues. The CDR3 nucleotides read TGTGCCAGCAGCTTACCGCTGGGGCACGACAGGGGAGACATGAACACTGAAGCTTTCTTT. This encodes CASSLPLGHDRGDMNTEAFF.

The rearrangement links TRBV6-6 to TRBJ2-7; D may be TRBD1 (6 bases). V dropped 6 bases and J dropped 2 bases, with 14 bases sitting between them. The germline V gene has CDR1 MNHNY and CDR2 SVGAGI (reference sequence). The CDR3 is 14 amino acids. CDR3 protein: CASRITGTTYEQYF. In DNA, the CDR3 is TGTGCCAGCAGAATTACCGGGACAACCTACGAGCAGTACTTC.

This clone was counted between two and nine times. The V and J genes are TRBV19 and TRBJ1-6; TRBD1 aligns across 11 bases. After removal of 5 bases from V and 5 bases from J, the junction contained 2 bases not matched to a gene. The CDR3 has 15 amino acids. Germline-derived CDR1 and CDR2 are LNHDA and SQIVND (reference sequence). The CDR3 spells CASSRTGGNNSPLHF. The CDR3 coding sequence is TGTGCCAGTAGTCGGACAGGGGGCAATAATTCACCCCTCCACTTT.

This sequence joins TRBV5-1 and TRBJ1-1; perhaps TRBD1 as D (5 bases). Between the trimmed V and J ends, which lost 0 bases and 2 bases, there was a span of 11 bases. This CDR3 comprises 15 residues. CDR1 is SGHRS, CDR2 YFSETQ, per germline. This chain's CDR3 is CASSLGQGQNTEAFF. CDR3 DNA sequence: TGCGCCAGCAGCTTGGGGCAGGGCCAAAACACTGAAGCTTTCTTT. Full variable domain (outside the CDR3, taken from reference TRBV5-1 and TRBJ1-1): KAGVTQTPRYLIKTRGQQVTLSCSPISGHRSVSWYQQTPGQGLQFLFEYFSETQRNKGNFPGRFSGRQFSNSRSEMNVSTLELGDSALYLCASSLGQGQNTEAFFGQGTRLTVV.

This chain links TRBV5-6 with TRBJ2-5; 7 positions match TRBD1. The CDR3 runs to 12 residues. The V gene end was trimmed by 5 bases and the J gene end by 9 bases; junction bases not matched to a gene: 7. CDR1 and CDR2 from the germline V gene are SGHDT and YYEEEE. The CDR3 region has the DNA TGTGCCAGCAGAAGACAGGGTGGGTCCCAGTACTTC. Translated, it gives CASRRQGGSQYF.